The subject of this entry is one TCR beta chain. This receptor's antigen is unknown. No base quality values were provided; no much bigger clone lies one nucleotide off. One collaborating source in Seattle enrolled patients while the patients were actively infected and followed the patients over time throughout the course of disease. Whole blood was collected in K2EDTA tubes by collaborating institutions according to the institutions' own protocols. Collaborator samples were shipped for TCRbeta analysis as frozen whole blood, isolated PBMCs, or DNA extracted from either sample type. This sample is part of a study of blood T cell repertoires in COVID-19 (dated by TCRdb to about 2020). The study in broad terms: The collaborator samples originated in the United States, Italy and Spain and spanned the acute and convalescent phases of COVID-19. The repertoires were made available in a free public database intended to serve as a resource for research on the immune response to SARS-CoV-2. Samples came from the ongoing ImmuneRACE study (first 160 participants) plus 1,254 subjects from 6 global collaborators. Where HLA class I and class II types were available, the types were taken from metadata supplied by the sample provider, not from assay-based typing. A de-identified subject ID, COVID-19 status, age in years and sex were almost always included in the sample metadata. The prospective study material was composed of cDNA or gDNA derived from T cells, B-cell-depleted T cells, or PBMCs. Deeply sampled blood TCRbeta repertoires from subjects exposed to, actively infected with, or recovered from COVID-19 were included in the dataset.

The immunoSEQ Assay, a bias-controlled multiplex PCR, was used to amplify TCRbeta CDR3 regions from genomic DNA. Per the original workflow: Within the assay, amplification of reference gene primers was used to estimate how many nucleated cells each sample contained. To quantify the absolute abundance of each unique TCRbeta CDR3 rearrangement, sequence reads were collapsed and filtered. For each sample, productive Simpson clonality was calculated as the square root of Simpson's diversity index across productive rearrangements. TCRdb limited this immuneACCESS table to in-frame rearrangements with V and J called. A share of clones is missing; checked studies link under half to unresolved V genes, and the rest is unexplained. V, J and clone size are those of that table, while D and trimming were read from the DNA. The sample table contains 250,000 to 350,000 clones; only one count was recorded for roughly 86% of them. Clones ranked in the top ten supply about 11% of the sample.

On the study overall, not on this receptor specifically: The amount of clinical and demographic metadata varied by source and participant and was provided uncurated.

Sequencing was carried out using peripheral blood. This TCR was recovered from a woman aged 25 to 39 with COVID-19, enrolled during active disease.

The CDR3 here reads CASSPWTSGGLGETQYF. Read as DNA, the sequence is TGTGCCAGCAGTCCCTGGACTAGCGGGGGCCTAGGAGAGACCCAGTACTTC. Recombination linked TRBV2 to TRBJ2-5; 13 bases in the middle match TRBD2. Including cysteine and phenylalanine, the CDR3 has 17 amino acids. Only CDR3 DNA is held: 51 bases, read in frame from base 1. Sequences SNHLY (CDR1) and FYNNEI (CDR2) are obtained from the germline V gene. For this chain, trimming is 5 bases at the V end and 4 bases at the J end, and the number of junction bases without a gene match is 10.